This T cell receptor beta chain was observed in a study of Graves' ophthalmopathy and Graves' hyperthyroidism. For repertoire sequencing, the TCR beta CDR3 regions were amplified from RNA transcripts. The first round was an RT-PCR with HTBI primers, and the second round was a multiplex PCR. From the multiplex PCR reads, TCRdb called clonotypes with MiXCR, one entry per CDR3 protein. Found here are about 550,000 distinct CDR3 sequences, under 40% of them singletons; the top ten hold roughly 4.5%. This clonotype was found once. This could be a read error, since a much larger clone is one nucleotide away. Trimming removed 6 bases from V and 5 bases from J; junction bases left unmatched: 5. The CDR3 has 13 residues. The V gene's germline CDR1 is SNHLY and CDR2 FYNNEI.

The rearrangement links TRBV2 to TRBJ2-7; TRBD1 aligns across 9 bases. This receptor was identified in an adult man with Graves' hyperthyroidism. Sequencing was done on a sample of peripheral blood or thyroid tissue (not recorded which). In nucleotides, the CDR3 is TGTGCCAGCAGACGGGACAGGGTCCACGAGCAGTACTTC. Translation: CASRRDRVHEQYF.